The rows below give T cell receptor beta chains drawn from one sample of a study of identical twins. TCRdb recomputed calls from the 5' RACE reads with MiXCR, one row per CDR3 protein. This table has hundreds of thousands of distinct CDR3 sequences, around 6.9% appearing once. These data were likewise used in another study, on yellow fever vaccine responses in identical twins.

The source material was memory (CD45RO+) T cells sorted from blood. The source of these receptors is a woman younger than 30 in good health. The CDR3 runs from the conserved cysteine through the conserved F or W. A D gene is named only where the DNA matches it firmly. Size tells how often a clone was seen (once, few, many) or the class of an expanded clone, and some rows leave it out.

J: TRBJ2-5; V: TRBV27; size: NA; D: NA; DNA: TGTGCCAGCAGTTTATCTTTCCGGACCCAAGAGACCCAGTACTTC; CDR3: CASSLSFRTQETQYF
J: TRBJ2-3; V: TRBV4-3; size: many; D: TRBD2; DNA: TGCGCCAGCAGCCCTTCTCGGGAGGGCCAAGATACGCAGTATTTT; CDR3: CASSPSREGQDTQYF
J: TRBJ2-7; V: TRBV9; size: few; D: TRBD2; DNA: TGTGCCAGCAGCATGGGACTAGCGGGGGAGCAGTACTTC; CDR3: CASSMGLAGEQYF
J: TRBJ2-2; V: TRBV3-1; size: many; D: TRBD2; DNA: TGTGCCAGCAGCCCGAGGACTAGCGGGGGGGCCCCCAGCACCGGGGAGCTGTTTTTT; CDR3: CASSPRTSGGAPSTGELFF
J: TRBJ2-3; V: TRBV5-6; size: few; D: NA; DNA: TGTGCCAGCAGCCCGGGCCTAAACTTTAGCACAGATACGCAGTATTTT; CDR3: CASSPGLNFSTDTQYF
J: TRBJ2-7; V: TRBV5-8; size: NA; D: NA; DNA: TGTGCCAGCAGCGTGCTGGGACACTCGGGCTACGAGCAGTACTTC; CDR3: CASSVLGHSGYEQYF
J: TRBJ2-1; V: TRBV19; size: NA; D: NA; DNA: TGTGCCAGTAGTATGCTCGGGACTCAACTAGGTCTTGAGCAGTTCTTC; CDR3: CASSMLGTQLGLEQFF
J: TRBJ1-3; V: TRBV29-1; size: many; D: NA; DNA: TGCAGCGTTGTAGTCTCTGGAAACACCATATATTTT; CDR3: CSVVVSGNTIYF
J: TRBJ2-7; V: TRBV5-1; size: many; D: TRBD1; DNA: TGCGCCAGCAGCGGTAGGAGGGACAGGGGGTCCTACGAGCAGTACTTC; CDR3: CASSGRRDRGSYEQYF
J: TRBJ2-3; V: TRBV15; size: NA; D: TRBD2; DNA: TGTGCCACCAGCAGAAGACTAGCGGGAGCGGTAGATACGCAGTATTTT; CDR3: CATSRRLAGAVDTQYF
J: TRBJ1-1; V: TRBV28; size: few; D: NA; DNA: TGTGCCAGCACCCAGGGTCAGACCGTACGAGCTTTCTTT; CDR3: CASTQGQTVRAFF
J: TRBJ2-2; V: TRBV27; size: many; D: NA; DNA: TGTGCCAGCAGTTTATTCAGGTTGGGGACAACGAACACCGGGGAGCTGTTTTTT; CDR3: CASSLFRLGTTNTGELFF
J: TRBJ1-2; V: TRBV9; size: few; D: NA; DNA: TGTGCCAGCAGCGAGGTCCGAATGAATGGCTACACCTTC; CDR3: CASSEVRMNGYTF
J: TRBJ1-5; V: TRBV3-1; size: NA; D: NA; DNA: TGTGCCAGCAGCGCCCGGGACAAGAATCAGCCCCAGCATTTT; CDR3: CASSARDKNQPQHF
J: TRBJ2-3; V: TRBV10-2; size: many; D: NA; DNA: TGCGCCAGCAGTGAATCGGCGGATACGCAGTATTTT; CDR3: CASSESADTQYF
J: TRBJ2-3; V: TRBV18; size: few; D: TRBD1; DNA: TGTGCCAGCTCACCACCGGACAGGGGAACAGATACGCAGTATTTT; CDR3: CASSPPDRGTDTQYF
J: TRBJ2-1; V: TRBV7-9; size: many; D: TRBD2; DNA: TGTGCCAGCAGCGCGGGTGGGGGGGGGACTTACAATGAGCAGTTCTTC; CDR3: CASSAGGGGTYNEQFF
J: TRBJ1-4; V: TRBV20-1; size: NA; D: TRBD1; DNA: TGCAGTGCTCCCGGGACAGTAAATGAAAAACTGTTTTTT; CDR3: CSAPGTVNEKLFF
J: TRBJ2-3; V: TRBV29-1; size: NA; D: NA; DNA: TGCAGCGTTAGGGGCCAGGGAGACGCAGATACGCAGTATTTT; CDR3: CSVRGQGDADTQYF
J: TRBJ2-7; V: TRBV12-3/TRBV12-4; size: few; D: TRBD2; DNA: TGTGCCAGCAGTAACGGCGGGAGGGAATACGAGCAGTACTTC; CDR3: CASSNGGREYEQYF
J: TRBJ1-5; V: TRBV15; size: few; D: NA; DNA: TGTGCCACCAGCAGAGATAGGGTCCCTGGTCAGCCCCAGCATTTT; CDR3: CATSRDRVPGQPQHF
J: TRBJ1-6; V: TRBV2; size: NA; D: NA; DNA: TGTGCCAGCAGCTCAGGTATCTCCGATTCACCCCTCCACTTT; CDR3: CASSSGISDSPLHF
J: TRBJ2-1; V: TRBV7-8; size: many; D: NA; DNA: TGTGCCAGCAGCTTAAGGCGGTACAATGAGCAGTTCTTC; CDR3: CASSLRRYNEQFF
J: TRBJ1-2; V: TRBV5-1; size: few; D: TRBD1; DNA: TGCGCCAGCACTCAGGGGGCAGGGGGCGCGGTTCGCTATGGCTACACCTTC; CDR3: CASTQGAGGAVRYGYTF
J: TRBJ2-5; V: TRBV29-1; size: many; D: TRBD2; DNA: TGCAGCGTTGAAGTACTAGCGGGGGTGCCCGAGGGTTGGAGAGTGGAGACCCAGTACTTC; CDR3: CSVEVLAGVPEGWRVETQYF
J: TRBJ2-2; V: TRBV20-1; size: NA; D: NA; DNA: TGCAGTGCTAGAGATTACGGTGACTCGCTTACCGGGGAGCTGTTTTTT; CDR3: CSARDYGDSLTGELFF
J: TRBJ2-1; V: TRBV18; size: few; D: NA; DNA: TGTGCCAGCTCACCCAATAGCCGAAACAATGAGCAGTTCTTC; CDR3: CASSPNSRNNEQFF
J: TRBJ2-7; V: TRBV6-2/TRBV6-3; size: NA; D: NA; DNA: TGTGCCAGCAGATACAACCACAAGGGACAATTCTACGAGCAGTACTTC; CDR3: CASRYNHKGQFYEQYF
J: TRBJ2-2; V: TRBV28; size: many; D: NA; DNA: TGTGCCAGCAGTTTGTCGCAGGGACCCCTCGACACCGGGGAGCTGTTTTTT; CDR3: CASSLSQGPLDTGELFF